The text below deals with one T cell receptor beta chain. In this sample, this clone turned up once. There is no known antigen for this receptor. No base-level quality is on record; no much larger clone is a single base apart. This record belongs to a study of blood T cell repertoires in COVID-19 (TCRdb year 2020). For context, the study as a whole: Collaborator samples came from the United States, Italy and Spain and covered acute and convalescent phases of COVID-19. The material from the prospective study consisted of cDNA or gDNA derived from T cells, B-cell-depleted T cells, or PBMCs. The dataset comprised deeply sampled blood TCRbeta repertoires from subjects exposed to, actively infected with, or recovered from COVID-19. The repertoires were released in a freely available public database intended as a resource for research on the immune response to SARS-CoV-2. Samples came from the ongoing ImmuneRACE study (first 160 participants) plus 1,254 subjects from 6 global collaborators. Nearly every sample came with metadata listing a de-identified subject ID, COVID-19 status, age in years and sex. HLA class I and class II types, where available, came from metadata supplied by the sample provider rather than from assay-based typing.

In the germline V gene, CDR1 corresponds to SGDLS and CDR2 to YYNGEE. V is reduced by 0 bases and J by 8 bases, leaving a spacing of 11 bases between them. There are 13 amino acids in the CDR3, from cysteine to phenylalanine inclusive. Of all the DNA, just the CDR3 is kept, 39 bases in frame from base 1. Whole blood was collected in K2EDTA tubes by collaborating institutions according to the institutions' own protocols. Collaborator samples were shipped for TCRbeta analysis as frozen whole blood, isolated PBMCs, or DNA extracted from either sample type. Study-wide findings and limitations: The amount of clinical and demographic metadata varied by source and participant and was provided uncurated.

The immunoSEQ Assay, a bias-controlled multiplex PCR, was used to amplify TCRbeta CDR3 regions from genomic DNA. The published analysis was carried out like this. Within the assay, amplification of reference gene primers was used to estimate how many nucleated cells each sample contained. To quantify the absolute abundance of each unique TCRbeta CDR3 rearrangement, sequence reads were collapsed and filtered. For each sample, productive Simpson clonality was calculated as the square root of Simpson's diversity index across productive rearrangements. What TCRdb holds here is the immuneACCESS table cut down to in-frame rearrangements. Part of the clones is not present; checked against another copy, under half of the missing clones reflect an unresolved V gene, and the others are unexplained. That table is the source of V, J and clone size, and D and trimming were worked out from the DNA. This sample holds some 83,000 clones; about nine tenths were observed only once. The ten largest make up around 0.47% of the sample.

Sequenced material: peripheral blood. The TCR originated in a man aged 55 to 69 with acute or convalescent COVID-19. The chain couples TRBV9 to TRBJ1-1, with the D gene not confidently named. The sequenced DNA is TGTGCCAGCAGCGTAGAGGGCCCGGGGGAAGCTTTCTTT. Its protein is CASSVEGPGEAFF.